These 21 T cell receptor beta chains were sequenced from one sample in a study of blood T cell repertoires in COVID-19. Method: immunoSEQ multiplex PCR; TCRdb's copy keeps in-frame clones and lacks some. The profile shows about 120,000 clones, about 92% of them singletons. The sample comprised peripheral blood. All receptors derive from a man aged 50 to 59 with active COVID-19.

This clone was recorded only once. The chain couples TRBV5-1 to TRBJ2-5; TRBD1 matches at 10 bases. The CDR3 has 18 residues. Germline V lookup: CDR1 SGHRS, CDR2 YFSETQ. Trimming cost V 4 bases and J 5 bases; bases outside gene matches: 17. CDR3 region: CASSLRDRGLILVETQYF. CDR3 DNA sequence: TGCGCCAGCAGCCTCCGGGACAGGGGACTTATTCTCGTGGAGACCCAGTACTTC.

The chain recombines TRBV1 with TRBJ2-1; the listed D gene, TRBD2, was not tested against the DNA. TRBV1 is tagged as a pseudogene. This CDR3 contains 14 residues. In DNA, the CDR3 is TGCACCAGCAGCCAATACGGCACTAGCGATGAGCAGTTCTTC. It translates to CTSSQYGTSDEQFF.

The J gene is TRBJ2-3, the V gene TRBV13; D gene uncertain. CDR3 length: 15 amino acids. CDR1 is PRHDT and CDR2 is FYEKMQ in the germline V gene (reference sequence). The V end was cut by 2 bases, the J end by 1 base, with 10 bases between. The DNA of the CDR3 is TGTGCCAGCAGCTTATACCAGGCCGGCACAGATACGCAGTATTTT. It codes for CASSLYQAGTDTQYF.

The chain combines TRBV29-1 with TRBJ1-2, with D possibly being TRBD1 (6 bases). The CDR3 has 12 residues. Trimming stripped 3 bases from V and 4 bases from J, with 9 bases between. Per germline, CDR1 SQVTM and CDR2 ANQGSEA. The CDR3 DNA follows: TGCAGCGTTGACAGGGGAGCCTATGGCTACACCTTC. Encoded protein: CSVDRGAYGYTF.

The chain combines TRBV7-8 with TRBJ1-4; maybe TRBD1 (6 bases). With 6 bases removed from V and 4 bases from J, the gap between germline ends came to 18 bases. The length of the CDR3 is 16 residues. The germline V gene has CDR1 SGHVS and CDR2 FQNEAQ. In DNA form, the CDR3 reads TGTGCCAGCAGGTCCTCAGGGGCACAACGTAATGAAAAACTGTTTTTT. Translation: CASRSSGAQRNEKLFF.

The rearrangement uses TRBV27 and TRBJ2-5, with 8 positions matching TRBD1. Germline CDR1 reads MNHEY; CDR2 reads SMNVEV (reference sequence). This CDR3 has 16 amino acids. Losses at the gene ends were 3 bases for V and 7 bases for J; bases not matched to a gene: 13. The CDR3 DNA reads TGTGCCAGCAGTTTGGAGGGAACCGGGACAGGTGGGACCCAGTACTTC. Translated: CASSLEGTGTGGTQYF.

The chain employs TRBV18 and TRBJ2-1, with 8 bases aligning to TRBD2. Looked up from germline, CDR1 is KGHSH and CDR2 is LQKENI. V was clipped by 0 bases and J by 7 bases; unmatched bases: 8. The CDR3 loop spans 16 amino acids. The CDR3 DNA is TGTGCCAGCTCACCACCTCACCGGACTAGCCGAAATGAGCAGTTCTTC. Translating gives CASSPPHRTSRNEQFF. The whole variable domain, filled in from reference TRBV18 and TRBJ2-1, reads NAGVMQNPRHLVRRRGQEARLRCSPMKGHSHVYWYRQLPEEGLKFMVYLQKENIIDESGMPKERFSAEFPKEGPSILRIQQVVRGDSAAYFCASSPPHRTSRNEQFFGPGTRLTVL.

The V and J genes are TRBV3-1 (or the pseudogene TRBV3-2) and TRBJ1-4, with D maybe TRBD1 (5 bases). Trimming removed 0 bases at V and 6 bases at J, with 11 bases between. This CDR3 is built from 15 residues. Germline V gene sequence: CDR1 LGHDT, CDR2 YNNKEL (reference sequence). This CDR3 is CASSQDVGVHEKLFF. The CDR3 DNA reads TGTGCCAGCAGCCAAGATGTAGGGGTTCATGAAAAACTGTTTTTT.

This chain connects TRBV11-2 to TRBJ2-5, with D possibly matching TRBD2 (6 bases). V was pared by 4 bases and J by 2 bases, with 20 bases between. Germline V gene sequence: CDR1 SGHAT, CDR2 FQNNGV. This CDR3 is built from 17 residues. The CDR3 loop reads CASSSRGTGVPQETQYF. Written as DNA, the CDR3 is TGTGCCAGCAGCTCCCGAGGAACGGGAGTACCGCAAGAGACCCAGTACTTC.

The chain uses TRBV13 and TRBJ2-5, with 12 nucleotides matching TRBD2. Germline CDR1 reads PRHDT; CDR2 reads FYEKMQ (reference sequence). V lost 5 bases to trimming and J lost 5 bases; unmatched junction nucleotides: 9. The CDR3 runs to 16 residues. The CDR3 DNA follows: TGTGCCAGCAGCAGTGCTAGCGGGAGGGCCTGGGAGACCCAGTACTTC. It encodes CASSSASGRAWETQYF. Variable domain in full (rest from reference TRBV13 and TRBJ2-5): AAGVIQSPRHLIKEKRETATLKCYPIPRHDTVYWYQQGPGQDPQFLISFYEKMQSDKGSIPDRFSAQQFSDYHSELNMSSLELGDSALYFCASSSASGRAWETQYFGPGTRLLVL.

This chain joins TRBV11-3 and TRBJ1-3; D might be TRBD1 (6 bases). V was clipped by 1 base and J by 0 bases, with 16 bases between them. The CDR3 has 18 residues. Per the germline V gene, CDR1 is SGHNT and CDR2 is YENEEA. CDR3 amino acids: CASSLGGQSRLSGNTIYF. The CDR3 region has the DNA TGTGCCAGCAGCTTAGGGGGGCAGTCGCGTCTCTCTGGAAACACCATATATTTT.

This clone was recorded once. The CDR3 DNA is TGTGCCAGCAGCCCCCGGGGTGGTGGAAACACCATATATTTT. Amino acids: CASSPRGGGNTIYF. The J gene is TRBJ1-3, the V gene TRBV6-5; D is unclear. V lost 6 bases and J 3 bases, leaving 12 bases between the germline ends. CDR1 MNHEY and CDR2 SVGAGI come from the germline V gene. There are 14 residues in the CDR3.

This chain connects TRBV5-1 to TRBJ1-3; D unresolved. V lost 2 bases to trimming and J lost 4 bases, with 7 bases between them. The germline CDR1 and CDR2 sequences are SGHRS and YFSETQ. The CDR3 contains 13 residues. The CDR3 region is CASSFGGGNTIYF. For the CDR3, the DNA is TGCGCCAGCAGCTTTGGCGGGGGAAACACCATATATTTT.

The chain links TRBV16 to TRBJ1-6; possible D gene TRBD1, 6 bases. V dropped 2 bases and J dropped 7 bases, with 9 bases sitting between them. The CDR3 runs 14 residues. Germline V gene data show CDR1 as KGHSY and CDR2 as FQNENV. The CDR3 nucleotides read TGTGCCAGCAGCCAAATGCAGGGGAATTCACCCCTCCACTTT. Translation: CASSQMQGNSPLHF.

The rearrangement links TRBV5-1 to TRBJ2-2; tentatively, D is TRBD1 (7 bases). The germline V and J ends were trimmed by 4 bases and 3 bases, with 13 bases remaining between them. Germline values: CDR1 SGHRS, CDR2 YFSETQ. The CDR3 is 15 residues long. The CDR3, as DNA: TGCGCCAGCAGCCCGGAGGGACAGCACACCGGGGAGCTGTTTTTT. This codes for CASSPEGQHTGELFF.

This sequence joins TRBV24-1 and TRBJ1-5; D ambiguous. Trimming left V 1 base short and J 4 bases short, with 7 bases between. Germline-derived CDR1 and CDR2 are KGHDR and SFDVKD. The CDR3 is made up of 14 amino acids. DNA for the CDR3: TGTGCCACCAGTGATTTACCCGGTAATCAGCCCCAGCATTTT. Its protein is CATSDLPGNQPQHF.

This sequence joins TRBV11-2 and TRBJ2-3; 8 nucleotides align to TRBD1. Germline V gives CDR1 SGHAT, CDR2 FQNNGV. Trimming at V came to 5 bases and at J to 1 base, leaving 5 bases not matched to a gene. The CDR3 runs to 15 residues. This chain's CDR3 is CASSPMGQGTDTQYF. As DNA, the CDR3 is TGTGCCAGCAGCCCGATGGGACAGGGCACAGATACGCAGTATTTT.

CDR3 loop: CASSIPSPSGQGRPNEQFF. CDR3 bases: TGTGCCAGTAGTATTCCCTCCCCTTCTGGACAGGGACGCCCGAATGAGCAGTTCTTC. This chain connects TRBV19 to TRBJ2-1, with TRBD1 matching 8 bases. V dropped 3 bases and J dropped 7; count of bases not matched to a gene: 20. The germline CDR1 and CDR2 sequences are LNHDA and SQIVND (reference sequence). This CDR3 comprises 19 residues.

V is TRBV6-2 or TRBV6-3 and J is TRBJ2-1; 10 bases align to TRBD2. CDR1 and CDR2 from the germline V gene are MNHEY and SVGEGT. The CDR3 length is 17 residues. The V gene end was trimmed by 0 bases and the J gene end by 3 bases; junction bases not matched to a gene: 5. The CDR3 spells CASSYSPSGGVYNEQFF. The CDR3 DNA reads TGTGCCAGCAGTTACTCGCCTAGCGGGGGAGTCTACAATGAGCAGTTCTTC.

The chain carries TRBV4-1 and TRBJ1-2; TRBD1 agrees at 8 bases. Per the germline V gene, CDR1 is MGHRA and CDR2 is YSYEKL. The CDR3 sequence is 16 residues long. V was pared by 4 bases and J by 4 bases, with 11 bases of the junction left unmatched. CDR3 in amino acids: CASSPGRDRSGYGYTF. The CDR3 DNA reads TGCGCCAGCAGCCCGGGCCGGGACAGGTCGGGCTATGGCTACACCTTC.

The gene calls are TRBV9 and TRBJ2-1, with 13 bases aligning to TRBD2. The CDR3 length is 18 residues. Germline V gene sequence: CDR1 SGDLS, CDR2 YYNGEE. V lost 4 bases and J lost 4; bases outside the gene matches: 11. DNA for the CDR3: TGTGCCAGCAGCTTGGGGACTAGCGGGGCCGCGGGTTACAATGAGCAGTTCTTC. As protein: CASSLGTSGAAGYNEQFF.